The 8 T cell receptor beta chains listed next were all sequenced from one sample in a study of cytomegalovirus exposure and HLA in healthy donors. PCR amplification relied on 60 Vbeta primers (plus 13 Jbeta primers). Clones were sequenced by immunoSEQ multiplex PCR, and TCRdb holds only the in-frame ones, with some missing. This table has under 150,000 clones, 80% appearing once. Material: PBMCs. The receptors stem from a woman in her 40s in good health and CMV-seronegative.

This rearrangement joins TRBV6-1 to TRBJ2-7, with D maybe TRBD1 (5 bases). The CDR3 is 15 residues long. Trimming stripped 6 bases from V and 3 bases from J, with 18 bases between. From germline, CDR1 is MNHNS and CDR2 SASEGT. In nucleotides, the CDR3 is TGTGCCAGCAGCCCGACAGCAGCAAGGTTCTACGAGCAGTACTTC. It specifies CASSPTAARFYEQYF.

The chain recombines TRBV7-2 with TRBJ1-3; D is uncertain. Germline values: CDR1 SGHTA, CDR2 FQGNSA. V was pared by 1 base and J by 0 bases, with 7 bases between. This CDR3 is built from 15 residues. CDR3 sequence (DNA): TGTGCCAGCAGCTTAGTTGCCAGCTCTGGAAACACCATATATTTT. Translating it yields CASSLVASSGNTIYF.

The chain is built from TRBV27 and TRBJ1-4; D gene ambiguous. The ends were cut back, 6 bases at V and 8 bases at J, with 16 bases in the middle. Germline V CDR1 and CDR2: MNHEY, SMNVEV (reference sequence). The length of the CDR3 is 14 residues. The CDR3 protein is CASSSGQWREKLFF. For the CDR3, the DNA is TGTGCCAGCAGCTCGGGCCAGTGGAGGGAAAAACTGTTTTTT.

This clone was seen just once. The chain carries TRBV7-2 and TRBJ2-7; D might be TRBD1 (6 bases). From germline, CDR1 is SGHTA and CDR2 FQGNSA. The length of the CDR3 is 14 residues. Deletions cut 5 bases from V and 0 bases from J, with 11 bases between. This CDR3 is CASSQGSYSYEQYF. The CDR3 bases are TGTGCCAGCAGCCAGGGGTCCTACTCCTACGAGCAGTACTTC.

The genes are TRBV19 and TRBJ1-5, with TRBD1 matching over 9 bases. This CDR3 spans 14 amino acids. Germline-derived CDR1 and CDR2 are LNHDA and SQIVND (reference sequence). The V segment lost 3 bases and the J segment 5 bases; nucleotides outside the gene matches: 2. The chain's CDR3 is CASSIRTGDQPQHF. CDR3 DNA: TGTGCCAGTAGTATCCGGACAGGGGATCAGCCCCAGCATTTT.

This rearrangement joins TRBV7-6 to TRBJ1-2; possible D gene TRBD1, 5 bases. Germline values: CDR1 SGHVS, CDR2 FNYEAQ. CDR3 length: 16 amino acids. Trimming removed 2 bases at V and 4 bases at J, with 17 bases between. The CDR3 protein is CASSLREGHGSYGYTF. The CDR3 coding sequence is TGTGCCAGCAGCTTAAGGGAGGGGCACGGTTCCTATGGCTACACCTTC.

The chain combines TRBV27 with TRBJ2-1; TRBD2 agrees at 9 bases. Germline V gives CDR1 MNHEY, CDR2 SMNVEV (reference sequence). This CDR3 has 14 residues. V gave up 2 bases and J gave up 5 bases; unmatched junction bases: 1. The DNA for the CDR3 is TGTGCCAGCAGTTTACTAGCGGGAAACAATGAGCAGTTCTTC. It translates to CASSLLAGNNEQFF.

This chain joins TRBV11-2 and TRBJ2-5, with 8 bases matching TRBD1. Per germline, CDR1 SGHAT and CDR2 FQNNGV. The CDR3 sequence is 14 residues long. V lost 4 bases to trimming and J lost 2 bases; unmatched junction nucleotides: 3. CDR3 coding DNA: TGTGCCAGCAGCTCGGGGACAGGACAAGAGACCCAGTACTTC. This translates into CASSSGTGQETQYF.